This T cell receptor beta chain is drawn from a study of T cell responses to AZD1222 COVID-19 vaccine. This clone occurred once. The CDR3 contains 14 residues. Germline V gene sequence: CDR1 MDHEN, CDR2 SYDVKM. V lost 3 bases and J lost 7, with 12 bases in between. Only in-frame clones appear in the TCRdb table, and some are missing; sequencing was by immunoSEQ multiplex PCR. The repertoire holds 110,000 or so clones, with about 86% as singletons. The study pooled second doses at about 4 or about 12 weeks. The chain has TRBV28 and TRBJ2-2; D gene ambiguous. The clonotype was recovered from an adult who received the AZD1222 COVID-19 vaccine. This material consisted of peripheral blood, taken 28 days after the second AZD1222 dose. The CDR3 region has the DNA TGTGCCAGCAGTTTTCGAAAAACGGACGGGGAGCTGTTTTTT. Amino acid sequence: CASSFRKTDGELFF.